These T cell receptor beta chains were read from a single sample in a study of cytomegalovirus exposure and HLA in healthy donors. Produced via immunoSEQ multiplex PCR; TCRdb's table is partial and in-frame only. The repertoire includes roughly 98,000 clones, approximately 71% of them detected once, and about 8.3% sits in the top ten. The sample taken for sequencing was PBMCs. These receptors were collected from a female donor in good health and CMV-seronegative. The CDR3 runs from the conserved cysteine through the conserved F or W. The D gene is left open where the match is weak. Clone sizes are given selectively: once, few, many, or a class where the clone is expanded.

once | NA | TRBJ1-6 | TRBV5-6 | CASSSWSSYNSPLHF | TGTGCCAGCAGCTCATGGAGCTCCTATAATTCACCCCTCCACTTT
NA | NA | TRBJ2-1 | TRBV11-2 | CASSPTQGKQFF | TGTGCCAGCAGCCCTACCCAGGGCAAGCAGTTCTTC
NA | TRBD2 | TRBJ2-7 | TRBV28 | CASSTFFAGGDEQYF | TGTGCCAGCAGTACCTTTTTCGCGGGAGGGGACGAGCAGTACTTC
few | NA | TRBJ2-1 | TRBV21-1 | CASSKWSSGGDTFVPNEQFF | TGTGCCAGCAGCAAATGGTCTAGCGGGGGGGATACCTTCGTCCCCAATGAGCAGTTCTTC
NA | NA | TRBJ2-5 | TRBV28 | CASSTGVETQYF | TGTGCCAGCAGTACGGGGGTCGAGACCCAGTACTTC
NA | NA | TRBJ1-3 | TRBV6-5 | CASNYGNTIYF | TGTGCCAGTAATTATGGAAACACCATATATTTT
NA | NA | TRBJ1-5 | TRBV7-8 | CASSLVLTSNQPQHF | TGTGCCAGCAGCTTAGTCCTAACCTCCAATCAGCCCCAGCATTTT
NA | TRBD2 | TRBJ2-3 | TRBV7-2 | CASSEGLAGFRGTQYF | TGTGCCAGCAGCGAGGGACTAGCGGGCTTTAGGGGTACGCAGTATTTT
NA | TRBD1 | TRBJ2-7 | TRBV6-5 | CASSYSRVGGHEQYF | TGTGCCAGCAGTTACTCTCGGGTAGGGGGCCACGAGCAGTACTTC
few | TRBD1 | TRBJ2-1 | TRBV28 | CASSRNRGLSYNEQFF | TGTGCCAGCAGCCGAAACAGGGGGCTCTCCTACAATGAGCAGTTCTTC
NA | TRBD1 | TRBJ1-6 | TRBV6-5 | CATRPGQGYSPLHF | TGTGCCACCAGACCGGGACAGGGTTATTCACCCCTCCACTTT
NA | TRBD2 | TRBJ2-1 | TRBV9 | CASSVSFRGLAGGPGYEQFF | TGTGCCAGCAGCGTAAGCTTTCGGGGACTAGCGGGAGGGCCAGGGTATGAGCAGTTCTTC
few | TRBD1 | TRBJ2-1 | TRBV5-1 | CASSLGQGSYNEQFF | TGCGCCAGCAGCTTAGGACAGGGCTCCTACAATGAGCAGTTCTTC
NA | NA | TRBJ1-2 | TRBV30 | CAWTRTELNYGYTF | TGTGCCTGGACACGGACAGAATTAAACTATGGCTACACCTTC
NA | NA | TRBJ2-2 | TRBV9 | CASSSRVEAGELFF | TGTGCCAGCAGCTCGAGGGTTGAGGCCGGGGAGCTGTTTTTT
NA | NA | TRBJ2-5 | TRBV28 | CASSLPSAQRTQYF | TGTGCCAGCAGTTTACCTAGCGCCCAACGGACCCAGTACTTC
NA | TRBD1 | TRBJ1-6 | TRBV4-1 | CASSQDRDRDNSPLHF | TGCGCCAGCAGCCAAGATAGGGACAGGGACAATTCACCCCTCCACTTT
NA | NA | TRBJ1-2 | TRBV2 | CASSELTGQLGYTF | TGTGCCAGCAGTGAACTGACAGGTCAACTAGGCTACACCTTC
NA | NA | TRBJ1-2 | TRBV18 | CASSPSGAQGVLYGYTF | TGTGCCAGCTCACCATCGGGTGCGCAGGGCGTACTCTATGGCTACACCTTC
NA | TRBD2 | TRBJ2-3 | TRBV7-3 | CASSRTSDSTDTQYF | TGTGCCAGCAGCCGGACTAGCGATAGCACAGATACGCAGTATTTT
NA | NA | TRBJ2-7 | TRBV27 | CASSLAPGLSYEQYF | TGTGCCAGCAGTCTAGCCCCGGGACTCTCCTACGAGCAGTACTTC
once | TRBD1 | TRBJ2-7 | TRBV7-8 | CASSPPRQGLIYEQYF | TGTGCCAGCAGCCCCCCCCGACAGGGATTGATCTACGAGCAGTACTTC
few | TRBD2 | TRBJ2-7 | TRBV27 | CASSSPSGATYEQYF | TGTGCCAGCAGTTCTCCTAGCGGGGCCACCTACGAGCAGTACTTC
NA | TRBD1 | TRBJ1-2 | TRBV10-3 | CAISYRGYGYTF | TGTGCCATCAGTTACAGGGGCTATGGCTACACCTTC
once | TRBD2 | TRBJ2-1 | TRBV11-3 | CASSNTGTSEYNEQFF | TGTGCCAGCAGCAATACCGGGACTAGCGAATACAATGAGCAGTTCTTC
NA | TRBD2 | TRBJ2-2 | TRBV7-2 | CASTPNNRLAFTGELFF | TGTGCCAGCACCCCTAACAACAGACTAGCGTTCACCGGGGAGCTGTTTTTT
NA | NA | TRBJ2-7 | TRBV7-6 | CASSFGRSFSYEQYF | TGTGCCAGCAGCTTTGGGAGGTCTTTCTCCTACGAGCAGTACTTC
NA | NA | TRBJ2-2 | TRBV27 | CASSGRLSTGELFF | TGTGCCAGCAGTGGCAGGTTAAGTACCGGGGAGCTGTTTTTT
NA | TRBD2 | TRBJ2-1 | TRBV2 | CATKRGGGAESNEQFF | TGTGCCACGAAACGCGGCGGGGGGGCCGAAAGCAATGAGCAGTTCTTC